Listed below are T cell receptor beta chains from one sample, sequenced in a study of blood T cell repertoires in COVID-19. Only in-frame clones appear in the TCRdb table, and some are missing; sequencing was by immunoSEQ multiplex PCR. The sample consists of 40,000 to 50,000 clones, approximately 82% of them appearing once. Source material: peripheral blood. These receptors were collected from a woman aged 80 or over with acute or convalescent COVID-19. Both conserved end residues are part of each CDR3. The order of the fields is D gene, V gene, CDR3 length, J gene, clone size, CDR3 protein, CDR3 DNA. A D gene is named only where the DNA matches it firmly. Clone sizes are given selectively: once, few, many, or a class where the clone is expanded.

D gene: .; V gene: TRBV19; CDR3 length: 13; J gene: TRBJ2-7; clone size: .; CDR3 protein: CASSTGLRGEQYF; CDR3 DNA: TGTGCCAGTAGTACGGGCCTTAGGGGGGAGCAGTACTTC
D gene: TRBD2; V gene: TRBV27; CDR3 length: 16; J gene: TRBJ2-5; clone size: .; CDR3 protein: CASSVSSGGASETQYF; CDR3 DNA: TGTGCCAGCAGTGTATCTAGCGGGGGGGCCTCGGAGACCCAGTACTTC
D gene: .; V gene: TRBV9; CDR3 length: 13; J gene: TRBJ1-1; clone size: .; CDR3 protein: CASSVGASTEAFF; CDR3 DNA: TGTGCCAGCAGCGTGGGAGCGAGCACTGAAGCTTTCTTT
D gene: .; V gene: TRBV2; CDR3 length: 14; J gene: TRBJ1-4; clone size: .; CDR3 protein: CASSHAGANEKLFF; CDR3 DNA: TGTGCCAGCAGCCACGCGGGTGCTAATGAAAAACTGTTTTTT
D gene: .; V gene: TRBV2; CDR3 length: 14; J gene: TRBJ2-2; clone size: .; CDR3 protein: CASRQKTNTGELFF; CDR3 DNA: TGTGCCAGCAGACAGAAAACGAACACCGGGGAGCTGTTTTTT
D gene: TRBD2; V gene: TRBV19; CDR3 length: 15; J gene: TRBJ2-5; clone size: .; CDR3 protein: CASSISAGGQETQYF; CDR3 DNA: TGTGCCAGTAGTATATCAGCGGGGGGTCAAGAGACCCAGTACTTC
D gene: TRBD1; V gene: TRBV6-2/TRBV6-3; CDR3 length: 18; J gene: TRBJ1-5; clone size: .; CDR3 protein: CASSYDREYGHSNQPQHF; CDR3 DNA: TGTGCCAGCAGTTACGACAGGGAATATGGACATAGCAATCAGCCCCAGCATTTT
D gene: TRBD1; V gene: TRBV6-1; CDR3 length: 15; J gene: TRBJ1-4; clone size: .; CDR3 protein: CASSEDVTGGEQLFF; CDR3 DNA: TGTGCCAGCAGTGAAGACGTGACAGGGGGCGAACAACTGTTTTTT
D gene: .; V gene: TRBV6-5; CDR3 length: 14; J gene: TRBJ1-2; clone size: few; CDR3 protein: CASSLSRRERGYTF; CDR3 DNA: TGTGCCAGCAGTTTGTCAAGACGCGAGCGTGGCTACACCTTC
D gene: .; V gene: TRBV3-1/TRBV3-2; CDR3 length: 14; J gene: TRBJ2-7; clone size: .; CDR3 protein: CASSQEGGSNEQYF; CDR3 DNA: TGTGCCAGCAGCCAAGAAGGGGGATCGAACGAGCAGTACTTC
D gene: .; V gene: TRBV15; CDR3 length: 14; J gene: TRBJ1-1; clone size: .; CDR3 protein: CATRLYGLNTEAFF; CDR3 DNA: TGTGCCACCCGCCTCTATGGGCTGAACACTGAAGCTTTCTTT
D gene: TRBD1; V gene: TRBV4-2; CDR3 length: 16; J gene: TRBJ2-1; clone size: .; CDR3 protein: CASSQTFDRARDEQFF; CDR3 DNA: TGTGCCAGCAGCCAAACATTCGACAGGGCTCGGGATGAGCAGTTCTTC
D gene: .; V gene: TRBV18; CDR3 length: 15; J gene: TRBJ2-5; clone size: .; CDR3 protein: CASSPWGRAQETQYF; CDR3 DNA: TGTGCCAGCTCACCATGGGGCAGGGCCCAAGAGACCCAGTACTTC